The 23 T cell receptor beta chains below all came from one sample that was sequenced in a study of T cells after yellow fever vaccination. TCRdb passed the 5' RACE reads through MiXCR, listing each CDR3 protein once. The sample records 300,000 to 400,000 distinct CDR3 sequences, approximately 13% being singletons. Sequencing was performed on CD4+ T cells sorted from PBMCs, taken 15 days after the yellow fever booster vaccination. The origin of the receptors is a man between 18 and 35 years old who received the YFV17D yellow fever vaccine.

This clonotype was detected a few times. The chain is built from TRBV7-2 and TRBJ2-1, with D perhaps matching TRBD2 (6 bases). In germline, CDR1 is SGHTA, CDR2 FQGNSA. Between the trimmed V and J ends, which lost 4 bases and 2 bases, there was a span of 9 bases. The CDR3 totals 14 residues. CDR3 in DNA: TGTGCCAGCAGCTGGACTACAGCCTACAATGAGCAGTTCTTC. The encoded protein is CASSWTTAYNEQFF.

The chain joins TRBV7-3 to TRBJ2-5; D may correspond to TRBD1 or TRBD2 (5 bases each). Germline V lookup: CDR1 SGHTA, CDR2 FQGTGA. The CDR3 is 16 amino acids. V was shortened by 3 bases and J by 2 bases, with 16 bases between the two germline ends. This chain's CDR3 is CASSFRDGRAQETQYF. CDR3 DNA sequence: TGTGCCAGCAGCTTCCGGGACGGAAGGGCTCAAGAGACCCAGTACTTC.

This clonotype showed up just a few times. The chain carries TRBV7-9 and TRBJ2-7; D not resolved. Trimming removed 7 bases at V and 3 bases at J, with 10 bases between. The CDR3 is made up of 12 amino acids. Germline V gives CDR1 SEHNR, CDR2 FQNEAQ (reference sequence). CDR3 bases: TGTGCCAGCACCAGGACCCTCTACGAGCAGTACTTC. Protein sequence: CASTRTLYEQYF. Combining the CDR3 with reference TRBV7-9 and TRBJ2-7 gives the whole variable domain DTGVSQNPRHKITKRGQNVTFRCDPISEHNRLYWYRQTLGQGPEFLTYFQNEAQLEKSRLLSDRFSAERPKGSFSTLEIQRTEQGDSAMYLCASTRTLYEQYFGPGTRLTVT.

This chain uses TRBV7-8 with TRBJ2-7; 8 bases are shared with TRBD2. Germline CDR1 reads SGHVS; CDR2 reads FQNEAQ. J gave up 4 bases and V 5 bases, and 13 bases lay outside the gene matches. There are 16 residues in the CDR3. The CDR3: CASSPWEAGGIYEQYF. Here the CDR3 DNA reads TGTGCCAGCAGCCCTTGGGAGGCGGGGGGTATATACGAGCAGTACTTC.

J is TRBJ2-1 and V is TRBV7-2, with D possibly called TRBD1 or TRBD2 (5 bases each). The CDR3 spans 15 residues. V gave up 0 bases and J gave up 7 bases, with 13 bases separating them. CDR1 is SGHTA, CDR2 FQGNSA, per germline. This CDR3 is CASSLAGVTGNEQFF. CDR3 nucleotides: TGTGCCAGCAGCTTAGCGGGGGTCACGGGGAATGAGCAGTTCTTC.

The sample holds a few counts of this clonotype. This sequence joins TRBV5-6 and TRBJ1-3; no reliable D call. Germline CDR1 and CDR2: SGHDT and YYEEEE. V shed 4 bases and J shed 3 bases, with 14 bases lying between them. This CDR3 spans 15 amino acids. CDR3: CASSDPQWGGNTIYF. The DNA of the CDR3 is TGTGCCAGCAGCGATCCTCAGTGGGGTGGAAACACCATATATTTT.

The genes are TRBV18 and TRBJ1-1; TRBD1 aligns across 8 bases. Per germline, CDR1 KGHSH and CDR2 LQKENI. The CDR3 contains 18 residues. J was trimmed by 1 base and V by 6 bases; bases with no gene match: 16. The CDR3 nucleotides read TGTGCCAGCTCCCCTTCACCGGACAGGGTTAAGAAGAACACTGAAGCTTTCTTT. Translating it yields CASSPSPDRVKKNTEAFF.

This clonotype has a handful of counts. This chain connects TRBV4-3 to TRBJ1-2, with a possible D match to TRBD1 (5 bases). Looked up from germline, CDR1 is LGHNA and CDR2 is YSLEER. CDR3 length equals 14 residues. V was trimmed by 0 bases and J by 6 bases, leaving 11 bases between them. The CDR3 reads CASSQDPREDGYTF. The DNA for the CDR3 is TGCGCCAGCAGCCAAGATCCCAGGGAGGATGGCTACACCTTC.

This clonotype was observed a handful of times. The V gene is TRBV29-1, the J gene TRBJ1-1; D is possibly TRBD1 (6 bases). CDR1 is SQVTM, CDR2 ANQGSEA, per germline. Trimming pared 6 bases from V and 10 bases from J, leaving 12 bases between. The CDR3 totals 10 residues. The CDR3 sequence is CSVTGTPAFF. The CDR3 nucleotides read TGCAGCGTAACAGGGACTCCAGCTTTCTTT.

A few counts support this clonotype. This chain links TRBV5-1 with TRBJ2-3; possible D gene TRBD1, 5 bases. The CDR3 sequence is 14 residues long. CDR1 and CDR2 from the germline V gene are SGHRS and YFSETQ. V lost 2 bases and J 4 bases, leaving 11 bases between the germline ends. This CDR3 is CASSFLGAPDTQYF. The CDR3 DNA is TGCGCCAGCAGCTTTCTAGGGGCCCCAGATACGCAGTATTTT.

This clonotype was recorded at least ten times. This sequence joins TRBV24-1 and TRBJ2-1; 8 nucleotides line up with TRBD1. V gave up 2 bases and J gave up 6 bases; unmatched junction bases: 8. CDR1 and CDR2 from the germline V gene are KGHDR and SFDVKD. The CDR3 length is 16 residues. CDR3 loop: CATSDSRQGASNEQFF. The DNA of the CDR3 is TGTGCCACCAGTGATTCGAGGCAGGGGGCAAGCAATGAGCAGTTCTTC.

V is TRBV10-2 and J is TRBJ2-5; 8 positions agree with TRBD1. V dropped 4 bases and J dropped 5; count of bases not matched to a gene: 9. CDR1 is WSHSY and CDR2 is SAAADI in the germline V gene. CDR3 size: 15 residues. The CDR3, as DNA: TGCGCCAGCAGTGGCAGGGGGCTGGGCGATGAGACCCAGTACTTC. The encoded protein is CASSGRGLGDETQYF.

This clonotype has more than one count but fewer than ten. The genes are TRBV3-1 and TRBJ1-3, with 8 bases identical to TRBD1. Losses at the gene ends were 3 bases for V and 2 bases for J; bases not matched to a gene: 3. The germline V gene has CDR1 LGHDT and CDR2 YNNKEL (reference sequence). This CDR3 is built from 15 residues. CDR3 loop: CASSQDRAAGNTIYF. As DNA, the CDR3 is TGTGCCAGCAGCCAGGACAGGGCCGCTGGAAACACCATATATTTT.

The chain recombines TRBV6-5 with TRBJ2-2; D possibly uses TRBD1 or TRBD2 (5 bases each). Germline V CDR1 and CDR2: MNHEY, SVGAGI. Trimming removed 2 bases from V and 3 bases from J, with 16 bases in between. The CDR3 runs 17 residues. CDR3 in DNA: TGTGCCAGCAGTTACGGGGGTACCGGCGGTGACACCGGGGAGCTGTTTTTT. It codes for CASSYGGTGGDTGELFF.

This clonotype was counted a few times. J is TRBJ2-2 and V is TRBV3-1, with D unresolved. Per the germline V gene, CDR1 is LGHDT and CDR2 is YNNKEL (reference sequence). CDR3 length: 12 residues. V lost 0 bases to trimming and J lost 8 bases, with 4 bases between them. Here the CDR3 reads CASSQDWGELFF. Written as DNA, the CDR3 is TGTGCCAGCAGCCAAGATTGGGGGGAGCTGTTTTTT.

This clonotype turned up a few times. The chain is built from TRBV25-1 and TRBJ1-6; no clear D. V lost 5 bases, J lost 7 bases, and 18 bases lay in between. This CDR3 has 16 amino acids. The germline V gene has CDR1 MGHDK and CDR2 SYGVNS. The CDR3 bases are TGTGCCAGCAGTTCCCGGGCGGTAGCCTTAAATTCACCCCTCCACTTT. It encodes CASSSRAVALNSPLHF.

This chain connects TRBV2 to TRBJ2-5; 8 bases are shared with TRBD2. Germline V gene lookup returns CDR1 SNHLY and CDR2 FYNNEI. V gave up 6 bases and J gave up 5 bases; unmatched junction bases: 8. The CDR3 is 14 residues long. CDR3 bases: TGTGCCAGCAGACCCGGGACTAGTTACGAGACCCAGTACTTC. Translated, it gives CASRPGTSYETQYF.

This clonotype has just a few counts. This chain links TRBV6-6 with TRBJ2-5, with 7 bases lining up with TRBD1. Trimming removed 0 bases from V and 3 bases from J; junction bases left unmatched: 4. CDR1 MNHNY and CDR2 SVGAGI come from the germline V gene (reference sequence). The CDR3 runs to 15 residues. CDR3 in amino acids: CASSYSQGVKETQYF. Here the CDR3 DNA reads TGTGCCAGCAGTTACTCCCAGGGGGTTAAAGAGACCCAGTACTTC.

The V call is TRBV11-3, the J call TRBJ1-1; D ambiguous. CDR3 length equals 14 residues. The germline V and J ends were trimmed by 4 bases and 10 bases, with 19 bases remaining between them. Per germline, CDR1 SGHNT and CDR2 YENEEA. CDR3 nucleotide sequence: TGTGCCAGCAGCTACGGCGGAGACATTCGGGCAGCTTTCTTT. Translated, it gives CASSYGGDIRAAFF.

This clonotype has more than one count but fewer than ten. CDR3 coding DNA: TGTGCCACCAGCGGGGGGGGATCCCAAGAGACCCAGTACTTC. Residues: CATSGGGSQETQYF. V gene TRBV15 combines with J gene TRBJ2-5, with 7 bases fitting TRBD2. After removal of 5 bases from V and 1 base from J, the junction contained 4 bases not matched to a gene. Germline V gene sequence: CDR1 LNHNV, CDR2 YYDKDF (reference sequence). The CDR3 has 14 amino acids. The complete variable domain, with remaining parts taken from reference TRBV15 and TRBJ2-5, reads DAMVIQNPRYQVTQFGKPVTLSCSQTLNHNVMYWYQQKSSQAPKLLFHYYDKDFNNEADTPDNFQSRRPNTSFCFLDIRSPGLGDTAMYLCATSGGGSQETQYFGPGTRLLVL.

The chain joins TRBV21-1 to TRBJ2-7; the D segment call TRBD2 is taken from the table without a DNA check. TRBV21-1 is labeled a pseudogene. The CDR3 loop spans 12 amino acids. CDR3 coding DNA: TGTGCCAGCAGCGGGCCCTTGGGAGAGCAGTACTTC. This translates into CASSGPLGEQYF.

The table lists this clonotype with a count of one. In nucleotides, the CDR3 is TGCAGTGTTCAGGACAGGGGGATTAATACGCAGTATTTT. Protein: CSVQDRGINTQYF. V gene TRBV20-1 combines with J gene TRBJ2-3, with 10 nucleotides matching TRBD1. Germline V lookup: CDR1 DFQATT, CDR2 SNEGSKA (reference sequence). CDR3 length: 13 amino acids. After removal of 7 bases from V and 7 bases from J, the junction contained 8 bases not matched to a gene.

This chain connects TRBV4-3 to TRBJ2-4; 10 nucleotides line up with TRBD1. There are 16 residues in the CDR3. Germline V CDR1 and CDR2: LGHNA, YSLEER. The junction had 1 base not matched to a gene; V was cut back by 2 bases and J by 0 bases. CDR3 amino acids: CASSQRDRGAKNIQYF. The CDR3 coding sequence is TGCGCCAGCAGCCAACGGGACAGGGGAGCCAAAAACATTCAGTACTTC.